The sequence of this T cell receptor (beta chain) was determined in a study of CD8+ T cells in alopecia areata. Looking at the study overall: It was approximately 6-10-week-old female C3H/HeJ mice that received skin from roughly 6-12-month-old C3H/HeJ graft donors with spontaneous alopecia.

General study findings and limits: It was lesional scalp, especially alopecia totalis/universalis, that showed higher clonality than normal scalp. Clarity of TCR sharing across patients fell short of that in mice, possibly HLA-related.

RNA was isolated and reverse transcribed to cDNA, the sequencing template. The protocol was immunoSEQ multiplex PCR, while the TCRdb copy is restricted to in-frame clones and leaves out a portion. Observed in the sample are around 300,000 clones, none of them singletons. The CDR3 runs to 15 residues. Trimming removed 1 base at V and 0 bases at J, with 9 bases between. The germline gives CDR1 NNHNN, CDR2 SYGAGS (reference sequence). CD4, CD8alpha, NKG2D, NKG2ACE and other markers guided sorting of pooled cutaneous lymph node cells. Note on this clone: Antigen specificity is unknown. The gene symbols are mouse symbols. Read data end 4 residues before the CDR3 end; the end is taken from the germline J gene.

The rearrangement uses TRBV13-2 and TRBJ2-4, with a weak D call TRBD2 (6 bases). The sequence derives from a C3H/HeJ mouse with alopecia areata. MHC haplotype of the strain: H2-k. Material: CD4+ T cells sorted from a lymph node. This CDR3 is CASGDRGGSQNTLYF. Partial CDR3 DNA: TGTGCCAGCGGTGATCGTGGGGGTAGTCAAAAC.